The clone carrying this TCR beta chain was seen at least ten times. These data are taken from a study of T cells in Graves' hyperthyroidism and ophthalmopathy. TCR beta CDR3 region amplification was performed from RNA transcripts. With the HTBI primer set, the TCR CDR3 went through a first round of RT-PCR. From the multiplex PCR reads, TCRdb called clonotypes with MiXCR, one entry per CDR3 protein. This sample has 490,000 or so distinct CDR3 sequences, with roughly 16% found just once. V was clipped by 2 bases and J by 9 bases, with 9 bases between them. The CDR3 consists of 11 residues. Per the germline V gene, CDR1 is DFQATT and CDR2 is SNEGSKA (reference sequence).

This sequence joins TRBV20-1 and TRBJ2-3, with D perhaps TRBD1 (5 bases). Input material: blood. The sequence was obtained from a woman in her twenties or thirties with Graves' ophthalmopathy. The CDR3 bases are TGCAGTGCTAGAACGGCAGGGACGCAGTATTTT. It is translated as CSARTAGTQYF.